The clone carrying this T cell receptor (beta chain) was picked up many times. Its antigen is still unknown. Profiling relied on immunoSEQ multiplex PCR, and the TCRdb table lists in-frame clones only, not all of them. The sample shows under 1,100,000 clones, about 75% of them seen only once. The sample is drawn from a study of shared clonotypes between healthy human individuals. Regarding the study as a whole: Naive subsets typically showed greater estimated richness than memory subsets.

This TCR was sampled from a man aged 18 to 29 in good health. The sample was memory CD4+ T cells sorted from blood. Described subset: CD45RA-negative fraction.

Here the CDR3 reads CSVAPGQGPYEQYF. The CDR3 nucleotides read TGCAGCGTTGCTCCGGGACAGGGACCCTACGAGCAGTACTTC. V and J are TRBV29-1 and TRBJ2-7; TRBD1 agrees at 9 bases. Looked up from germline, CDR1 is SQVTM and CDR2 is ANQGSEA. V lost 4 bases and J lost 2; bases outside the gene matches: 6. CDR3 size: 14 residues.